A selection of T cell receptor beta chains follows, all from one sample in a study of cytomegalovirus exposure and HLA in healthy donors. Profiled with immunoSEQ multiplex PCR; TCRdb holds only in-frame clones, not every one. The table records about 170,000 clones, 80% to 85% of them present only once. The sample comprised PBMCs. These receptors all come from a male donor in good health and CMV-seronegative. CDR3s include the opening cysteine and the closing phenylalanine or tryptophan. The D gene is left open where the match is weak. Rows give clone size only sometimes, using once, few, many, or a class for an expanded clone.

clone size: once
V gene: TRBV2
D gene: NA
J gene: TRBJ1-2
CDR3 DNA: TGTGCCAGCAGGGGGGACACCTATGGCTACACCTTC
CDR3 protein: CASRGDTYGYTF

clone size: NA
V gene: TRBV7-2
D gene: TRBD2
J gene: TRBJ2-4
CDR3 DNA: TGTGCCAGCAGCACCGGACTAGCGGGAGGGGGGAACATTCAGTACTTC
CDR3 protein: CASSTGLAGGGNIQYF

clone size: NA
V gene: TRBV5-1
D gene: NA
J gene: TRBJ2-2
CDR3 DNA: TGCGCCAGCAGCTGGGCGGGACAGTCAACCGGGGAGCTGTTTTTT
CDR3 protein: CASSWAGQSTGELFF

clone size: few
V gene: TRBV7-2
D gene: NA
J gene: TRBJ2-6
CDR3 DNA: TGTGCCAGCAGCTTAGTTATCTCTGGGGCCAACGTCCTGACTTTC
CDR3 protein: CASSLVISGANVLTF

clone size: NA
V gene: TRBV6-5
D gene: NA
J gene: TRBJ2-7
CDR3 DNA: TGTGCCAGCAGTAGGTACAGAACCTACGAGCAGTACTTC
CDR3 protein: CASSRYRTYEQYF

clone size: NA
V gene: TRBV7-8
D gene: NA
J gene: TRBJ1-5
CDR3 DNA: TGTGCCAGCAGCTTCGGTTTTGGGGGCGGGCAGCCCCAGCATTTT
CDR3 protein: CASSFGFGGGQPQHF

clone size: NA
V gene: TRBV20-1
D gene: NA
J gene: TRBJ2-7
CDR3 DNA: TGCAGTGCTAGTTTCTTCTACGAGCAGTACTTC
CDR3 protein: CSASFFYEQYF

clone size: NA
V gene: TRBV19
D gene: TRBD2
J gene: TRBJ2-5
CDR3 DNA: TGTGCCAGTAGTCGGACTAGCGGGGGCGAAGAGACCCAGTACTTC
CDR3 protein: CASSRTSGGEETQYF

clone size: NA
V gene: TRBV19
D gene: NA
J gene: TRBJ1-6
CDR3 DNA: TGTGCCAGTAGTATTGGCATGAATTCACCCCTCCACTTT
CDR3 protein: CASSIGMNSPLHF

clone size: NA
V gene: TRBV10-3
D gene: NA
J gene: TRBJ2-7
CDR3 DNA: TGTGCCATCAGTGGCGACAGGAGAACCTACGAGCAGTACTTC
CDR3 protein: CAISGDRRTYEQYF

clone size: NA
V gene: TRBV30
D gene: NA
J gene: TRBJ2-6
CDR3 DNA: TGTGCCTGGCCCACCCGGGGTTTTTGGCCAGCTGGGGCCAACGTCCTGACTTTC
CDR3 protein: CAWPTRGFWPAGANVLTF

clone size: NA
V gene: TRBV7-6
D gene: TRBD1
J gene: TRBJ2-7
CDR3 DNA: TGTGCCAGCAGCCAAGGACAGGGAGCTACCTACGAGCAGTACTTC
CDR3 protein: CASSQGQGATYEQYF

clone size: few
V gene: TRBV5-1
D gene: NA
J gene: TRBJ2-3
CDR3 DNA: TGCGCCAGCAGCGCCGTTGGGGCCACAGATACGCAGTATTTT
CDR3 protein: CASSAVGATDTQYF

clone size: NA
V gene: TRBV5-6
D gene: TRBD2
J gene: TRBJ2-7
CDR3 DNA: TGTGCCAGCGAGGGGATTAGCGGGGCGTACGAGCAGTACTTC
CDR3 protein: CASEGISGAYEQYF

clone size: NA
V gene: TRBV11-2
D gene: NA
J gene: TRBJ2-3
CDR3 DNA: TGTGCCAGCAGCTTAGACAGGGCCACAGATACGCAGTATTTT
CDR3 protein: CASSLDRATDTQYF

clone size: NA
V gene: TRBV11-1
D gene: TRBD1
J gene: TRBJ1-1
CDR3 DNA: TGTGCCAGCAGCTTACGACAGGGGAACACTGAAGCTTTCTTT
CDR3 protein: CASSLRQGNTEAFF

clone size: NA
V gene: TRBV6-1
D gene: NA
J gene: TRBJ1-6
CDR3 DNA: TGTGCCAGCAGCCTGGGAGGGAACCATTCACCCCTCCACTTT
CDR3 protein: CASSLGGNHSPLHF

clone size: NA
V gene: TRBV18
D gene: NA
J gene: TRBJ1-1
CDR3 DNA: TGTGCCAGCTCACCAGCGGGGCCTACTGAAGCTTTCTTT
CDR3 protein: CASSPAGPTEAFF

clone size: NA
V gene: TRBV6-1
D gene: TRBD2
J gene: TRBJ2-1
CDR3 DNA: TGTGCCAGCACCGACGGGCGGGGGGTCGGGAATGAGCAGTTCTTC
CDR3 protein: CASTDGRGVGNEQFF

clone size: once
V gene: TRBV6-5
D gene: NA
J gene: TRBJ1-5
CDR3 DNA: TGTGCCAGCAGACTACAGGCGTCAAGCAATCAGCCCCAGCATTTT
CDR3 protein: CASRLQASSNQPQHF

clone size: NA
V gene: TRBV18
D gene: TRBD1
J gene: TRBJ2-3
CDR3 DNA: TGTGCCACCATTAAGGACAGGGGAAGCACAGATACGCAGTATTTT
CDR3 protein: CATIKDRGSTDTQYF

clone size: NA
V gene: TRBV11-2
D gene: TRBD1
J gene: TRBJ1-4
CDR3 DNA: TGTGCCAGCAGCTTTAAACAGGGGACTAATGAAAAACTGTTTTTT
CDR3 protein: CASSFKQGTNEKLFF

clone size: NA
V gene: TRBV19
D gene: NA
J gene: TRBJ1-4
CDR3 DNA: TGTGCCAGTAGTATACGAGGGCATAATGAAAAACTGTTTTTT
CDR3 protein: CASSIRGHNEKLFF

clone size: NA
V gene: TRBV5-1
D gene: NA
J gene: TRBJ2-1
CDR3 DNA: TGCGCCAGCAGCTTGGCCGGCGGGGACTCCTACAATGAGCAGTTCTTC
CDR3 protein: CASSLAGGDSYNEQFF

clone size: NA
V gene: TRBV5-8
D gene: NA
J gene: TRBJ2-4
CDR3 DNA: TGTGCCAGCAGCTCCGGGCCTGGACACGCACTAGCCAAAAACATTCAGTACTTC
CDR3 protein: CASSSGPGHALAKNIQYF

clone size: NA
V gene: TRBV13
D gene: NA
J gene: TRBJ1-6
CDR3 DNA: TGTGCCAGCAGCTTAGGGGGATTACTAGGGAGTAATTCACCCCTCCACTTT
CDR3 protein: CASSLGGLLGSNSPLHF

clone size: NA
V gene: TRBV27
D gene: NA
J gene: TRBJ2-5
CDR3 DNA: TGTGCCAGCAGTGGAGGGACAGAAGAGACCCAGTACTTC
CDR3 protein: CASSGGTEETQYF

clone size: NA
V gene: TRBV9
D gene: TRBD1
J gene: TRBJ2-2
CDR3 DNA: TGTGCCAGCAGCGCTGGACAGGGTGGCTCCGGGGAGCTGTTTTTT
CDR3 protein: CASSAGQGGSGELFF

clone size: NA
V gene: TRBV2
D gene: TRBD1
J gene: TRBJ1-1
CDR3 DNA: TGTGCCAGCAGGGCGGGACAGCCATCCGAAGCTTTCTTT
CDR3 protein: CASRAGQPSEAFF

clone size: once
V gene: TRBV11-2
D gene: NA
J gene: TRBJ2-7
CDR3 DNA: TGTGCCAGCAGCTTAGGCCGCGAGCAGTACTTC
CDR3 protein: CASSLGREQYF

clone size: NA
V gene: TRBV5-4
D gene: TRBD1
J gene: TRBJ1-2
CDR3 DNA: TGTGCCAGCAGCTTGGCCGGGACAGGCTATGGCTACACCTTC
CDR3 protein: CASSLAGTGYGYTF

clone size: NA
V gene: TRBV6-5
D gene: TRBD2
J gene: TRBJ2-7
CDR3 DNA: TGTGCCAGCAGATTCAGGGGACTAGCGGCCTACGAGCAGTACTTC
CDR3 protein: CASRFRGLAAYEQYF

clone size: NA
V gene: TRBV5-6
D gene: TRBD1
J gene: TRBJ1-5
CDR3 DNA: TGTGCCAGCAGCAGGGGGCTTCCCAATCAGCCCCAGCATTTT
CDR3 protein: CASSRGLPNQPQHF

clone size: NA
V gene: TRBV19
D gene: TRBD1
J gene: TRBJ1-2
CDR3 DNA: TGTGCCACCGGGCAGGGGGTTCCTTATGGCTACACCTTC
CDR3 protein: CATGQGVPYGYTF

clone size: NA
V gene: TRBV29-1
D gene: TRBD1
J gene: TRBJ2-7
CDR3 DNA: TGCAATTCCGGGACAGGGGAATCCGAGCAGTACTTC
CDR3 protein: CNSGTGESEQYF

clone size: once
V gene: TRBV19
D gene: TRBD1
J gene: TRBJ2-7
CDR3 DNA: TGTGCCAGCGGAATCGACAGGGGCCCCACCTACGAGCAGTACTTC
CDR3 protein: CASGIDRGPTYEQYF

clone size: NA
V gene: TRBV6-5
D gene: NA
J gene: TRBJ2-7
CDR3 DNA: TGTGCCAGCAGCCTTTCATACGACAGCTCCTACGAGCAGTACTTC
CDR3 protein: CASSLSYDSSYEQYF

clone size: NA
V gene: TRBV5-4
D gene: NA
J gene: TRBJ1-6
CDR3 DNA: TGTGCCAGCAGCTTAGAGGACTTGGGCTCACCCCTCCACTTT
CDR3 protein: CASSLEDLGSPLHF

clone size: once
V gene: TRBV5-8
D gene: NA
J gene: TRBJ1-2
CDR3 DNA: TGTGCCAGCAGCCCTGGAGTGTCTTATGGCTACACCTTC
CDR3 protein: CASSPGVSYGYTF

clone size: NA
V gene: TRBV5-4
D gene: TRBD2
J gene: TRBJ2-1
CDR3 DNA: TGTGCCAGCAGCCTGGGACTAGCGGGGGGTCTGAATGAGCAGTTCTTC
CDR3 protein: CASSLGLAGGLNEQFF

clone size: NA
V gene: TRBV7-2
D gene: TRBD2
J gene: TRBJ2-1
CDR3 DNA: TGTGCCAGCAGCTTAGTCGTTGGCGGGGGAGTACTTTCCGGGCAGTTCTTC
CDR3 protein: CASSLVVGGGVLSGQFF

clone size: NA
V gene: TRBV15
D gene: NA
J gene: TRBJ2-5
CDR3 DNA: TGTGCCACCAGCCAGGGCCAGACCCAGTACTTC
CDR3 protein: CATSQGQTQYF